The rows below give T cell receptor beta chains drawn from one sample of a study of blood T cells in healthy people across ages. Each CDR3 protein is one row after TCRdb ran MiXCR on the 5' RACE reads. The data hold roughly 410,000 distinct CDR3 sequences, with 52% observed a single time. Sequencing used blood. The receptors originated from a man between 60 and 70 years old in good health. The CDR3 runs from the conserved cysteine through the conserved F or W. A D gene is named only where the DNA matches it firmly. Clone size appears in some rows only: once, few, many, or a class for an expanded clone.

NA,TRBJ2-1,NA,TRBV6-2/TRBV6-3,TGTGCCAGCAGTTACACGGGAAAGACCCCGAGCTCCTACAATGAGCAGTTCTTC,CASSYTGKTPSSYNEQFF
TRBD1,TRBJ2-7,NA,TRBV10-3,TGTGCCATCAGTGAGGGGGCCCTATCCAGAGGGGGCGACGAGCAGTACTTC,CAISEGALSRGGDEQYF
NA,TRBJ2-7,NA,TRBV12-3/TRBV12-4,TGTGCCAGCAGTTTAAACAACGACTACGAGCAGTACTTC,CASSLNNDYEQYF
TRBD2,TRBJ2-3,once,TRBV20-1,TGCAGTGCTAGTAGCGGGCGATCGGCAGATACGCAGTATTTT,CSASSGRSADTQYF
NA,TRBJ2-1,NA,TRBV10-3,TGTGCCATCAGCCCTCAGGGAGTGACCCAGTTCTTC,CAISPQGVTQFF
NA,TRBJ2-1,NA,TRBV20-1,TGCAGTGCCCTTCAGAACAATGAGCAGTTCTTC,CSALQNNEQFF
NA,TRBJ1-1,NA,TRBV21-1,TGTGCCAGCAGTCGGGGAATCGGGGTGAACACTGAAGCTTTCTTT,CASSRGIGVNTEAFF
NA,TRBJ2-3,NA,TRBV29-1,TGCAGCGTTGAAGCCCAGGGTTCGGGGACGCAGTATTTT,CSVEAQGSGTQYF
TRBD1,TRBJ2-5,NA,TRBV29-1,TGCAGCGTTCGACAGGGTGTGAATGAGCAGTACTTC,CSVRQGVNEQYF
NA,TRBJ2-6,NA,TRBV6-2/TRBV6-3,TGTGCCAGCAGTTACGTGGGTGTCTCTGGGGCCAACGTCCTGACTTTC,CASSYVGVSGANVLTF
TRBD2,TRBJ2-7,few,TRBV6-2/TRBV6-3,TGTGCCAGCAGAATTCGGGGACTAGGGTACGAGCAGTACTTC,CASRIRGLGYEQYF
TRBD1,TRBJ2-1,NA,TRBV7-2,TGTGCCAGCAGCTTAGCGGGGACAGGGTCGTACAATGAGCAGTTCTTC,CASSLAGTGSYNEQFF
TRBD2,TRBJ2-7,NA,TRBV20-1,TGCAGTGCTAGAGGGGACTACCACTACGAGCAGTACTTC,CSARGDYHYEQYF
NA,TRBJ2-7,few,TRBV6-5,TGTGCCAGCAGTAAGGCCCTAAGCTCCTACGAGCAGTACTTC,CASSKALSSYEQYF
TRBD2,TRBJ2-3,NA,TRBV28,TGTGCCAGCAGTTTCCGCGGGAGGGCCGCCAGATACGCGTATTTT,CASSFRGRAARYAYF
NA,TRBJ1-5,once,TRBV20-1,TGCAGTGCTAGTAGGACAGTCAATCAGCCCCAGCATTTT,CSASRTVNQPQHF
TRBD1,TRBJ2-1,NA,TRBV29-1,TGCAGCGTTTCCGGGACAGGTTTCTACAATGAGCAGTTCTTC,CSVSGTGFYNEQFF
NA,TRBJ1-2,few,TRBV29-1,TGCAGCGTATCCCTCCGGGCCGCCGGGGGCTACACCTTC,CSVSLRAAGGYTF
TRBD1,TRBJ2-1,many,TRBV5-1,TGCGCCAGCGATCGGACAGGACTTTACAATGAGCAGTTCTTC,CASDRTGLYNEQFF
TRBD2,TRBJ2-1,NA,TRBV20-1,TGCAGTGCTAGGTGGGCTAGCGGGATTAATGAGCAGTTCTTC,CSARWASGINEQFF
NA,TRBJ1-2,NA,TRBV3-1,TGTGCCAGCAGCCATCTGGATGCTACCTATGGCTACACCTTC,CASSHLDATYGYTF
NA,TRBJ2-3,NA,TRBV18,TGTGCCAGCTCACCACCCCGGGGGACCCAGGGAGATACGCAGTATTTT,CASSPPRGTQGDTQYF
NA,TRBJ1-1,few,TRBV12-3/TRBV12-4,TGTGCCAGCAGTCCTTCACAGGAAAGTGAAGCTTTCTTT,CASSPSQESEAFF
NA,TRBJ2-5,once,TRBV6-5,TGTGCCAGCAGTTACGTCGGGGGAACCCAAGAGACCCAGTACTTC,CASSYVGGTQETQYF
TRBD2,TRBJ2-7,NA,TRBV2,TGTGCCAGCAGTGGAGCGGGAGGCCAGGTCCACGAGCAGTACTTC,CASSGAGGQVHEQYF
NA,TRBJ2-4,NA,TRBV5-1,TGCGCCAGCAGCCTTAGCGTAGCCAAAAACATTCAGTACTTC,CASSLSVAKNIQYF
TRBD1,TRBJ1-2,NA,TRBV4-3,TGCGCCAGCAGATCCGGGACAGGGGTTAACTATGGCTACACCTTC,CASRSGTGVNYGYTF
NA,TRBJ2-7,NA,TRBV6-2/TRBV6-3,TGTGCCAGCCATGCCCGATTTCTACAGTCAAACGAGCAGTACTTC,CASHARFLQSNEQYF
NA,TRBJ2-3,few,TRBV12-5,TGTGCTAGTGGTTGGGGGACAGATACGCAGTATTTT,CASGWGTDTQYF
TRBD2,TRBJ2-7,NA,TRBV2,TGTGCCACGCGGGCGGGAGGTTACGAGCAGTACTTC,CATRAGGYEQYF
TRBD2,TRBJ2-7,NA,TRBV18,TGTGCCAGCTCACAAAACCGACTAGCGGGATCCTACGAGCAGTACTTC,CASSQNRLAGSYEQYF
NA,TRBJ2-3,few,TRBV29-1,TGCAGCGTTGGGAAGAATATCGGGGATACGCAGTATTTT,CSVGKNIGDTQYF
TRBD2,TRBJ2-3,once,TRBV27,TGTGCCAGCAGTAAGACTAGCGGGGGGGCCTTCGGCACAGATACGCAGTATTTT,CASSKTSGGAFGTDTQYF
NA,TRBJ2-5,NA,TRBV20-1,TGCAGTGCTAGGAGGGATTACCAAGAGACCCAGTACTTC,CSARRDYQETQYF
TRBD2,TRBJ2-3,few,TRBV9,TGTGCCAGCAGCTATACAACGACTAGCGGGAGGGCCCGGAGCACAGATACGCAGTATTTT,CASSYTTTSGRARSTDTQYF
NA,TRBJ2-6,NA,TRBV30,TGTGCCCGGGACTCTGGGGCCAACGTCCTGACTTTC,CARDSGANVLTF
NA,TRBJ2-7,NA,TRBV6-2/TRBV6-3,TGTGCCAGCAGTTACGGACGGACCACTAGGAGCTACGAGCAGTACTTC,CASSYGRTTRSYEQYF
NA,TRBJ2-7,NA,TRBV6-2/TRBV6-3,TGTGCCAGCAGTCCGATGGGAAGCGAGCAGTACTTC,CASSPMGSEQYF
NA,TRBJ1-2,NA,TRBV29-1,TGCAGCGTTGTGGGAGGGTTGGGGTATGGCTACACCTTC,CSVVGGLGYGYTF
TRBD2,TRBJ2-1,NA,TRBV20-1,TGCAGTGCCGTAGGATCGGAAAGGACTAGCGGGAGGCCCAGCTCCTACAATGAGCAGTTCTTC,CSAVGSERTSGRPSSYNEQFF
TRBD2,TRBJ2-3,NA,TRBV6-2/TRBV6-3,TGTGCCAGCAGTTACTCGGATATGGGACTAGCGGGAGGGCCTCCGCAGTATTTT,CASSYSDMGLAGGPPQYF
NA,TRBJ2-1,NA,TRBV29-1,TGCAGCGGTAACTATTGGGATGAGCAGTTCTTC,CSGNYWDEQFF